Below, 14 T cell receptor beta chains from the same sample are listed, as sequenced in a study of regulatory T cells in long-lasting Graves disease. Arm-PCR with iRepertoire HTBI primers amplified the CDR3 regions for these TCR beta libraries. TCRdb fed the multiplex PCR reads into MiXCR, producing one record per CDR3 protein. The sample consists of about 400,000 distinct CDR3 sequences, over 14% of them appearing once. The time point denotes: newly diagnosed GD, antithyroid drugs for less than 3 months. Construction of the TCR library relied on RNA isolated from PBMCs. This sample was also put to use in a study of T cells in Graves' hyperthyroidism and ophthalmopathy.

The specimen comprised peripheral blood mononuclear cells (PBMCs), sampled at new diagnosis, from a patient treated with antithyroid drugs. These receptors came from a woman in her thirties or forties with Graves disease.

This clonotype was found many times. The V gene is TRBV19, the J gene TRBJ1-5; TRBD1 might be the D (6 bases). CDR3 length equals 15 residues. The germline V gene encodes CDR1 LNHDA and CDR2 SQIVND (reference sequence). The germline V and J ends were trimmed by 3 bases and 6 bases, with 15 bases remaining between them. The CDR3 nucleotides are TGTGCCAGTAGTATCGGGGGGGCGCCTGGTCAGCCCCAGCATTTT. Its protein is CASSIGGAPGQPQHF.

This clonotype was observed a handful of times. The chain carries TRBV7-8 and TRBJ2-7; 14 bases agree with TRBD2. The germline V gene encodes CDR1 SGHVS and CDR2 FQNEAQ. Germline trimming cut 0 bases from V and 9 bases from J; bases unmatched to any gene: 4. The CDR3 totals 15 residues. Written as DNA, the CDR3 is TGTGCCAGCAGCTTAGCGGGACTAGCGGGAGTAGGGCAGTACTTC. Amino acid sequence: CASSLAGLAGVGQYF.

This clonotype was detected only a few times. The conserved phenylalanine or tryptophan is not found at the CDR3 terminus, so this likely reflects a read error. V gene TRBV3-1 combines with J gene TRBJ1-2; TRBD1 matches at 9 bases. The CDR3 covers 16 residues. J gave up 7 bases and V 0 bases, and 9 bases lay outside the gene matches. CDR1 and CDR2 from the germline V gene are LGHDT and YNNKEL (reference sequence). Here the CDR3 reads CASSQEGTGSGAGYTS. DNA of the CDR3: TGTGCCAGCAGCCAAGAAGGGACAGGGTCGGGCGCTGGCTACACCTCC.

V and J are TRBV5-1 and TRBJ2-3, with D possibly being TRBD1 (6 bases). Trimming shortened V by 2 bases and J by 5 bases, and 15 bases separated the two germline ends. CDR3 length: 15 residues. Germline V gene lookup returns CDR1 SGHRS and CDR2 YFSETQ. CDR3: CASSLGGVLGDTQYF. The CDR3 region has the DNA TGCGCCAGCAGCTTAGGGGGAGTACTTGGAGATACGCAGTATTTT.

This clonotype was counted only a few times. V is TRBV29-1 and J is TRBJ2-1; D is uncertain. V was pared by 3 bases and J by 10 bases, with 13 bases between. The CDR3 spans 12 residues. Germline CDR1 is SQVTM and CDR2 is ANQGSEA. The CDR3 loop reads CSVEVSGLEQFF. Here the CDR3 DNA reads TGCAGCGTTGAGGTTTCGGGCCTCGAGCAGTTCTTC.

This clonotype was seen ten or more times. The chain joins TRBV20-1 to TRBJ2-7; 7 bases are shared with TRBD1. The ends lost 6 bases at V and 1 base at J; junction bases unmatched: 9. Germline CDR1 DFQATT, CDR2 SNEGSKA (reference sequence). This CDR3 comprises 14 residues. Here the CDR3 reads CSASTGTFSYEQYF. CDR3 coding DNA: TGCAGTGCCTCGACAGGGACCTTTTCCTACGAGCAGTACTTC.

This clonotype was seen repeatedly, ten times or more. The J gene is TRBJ2-1, the V gene TRBV3-1; 8 positions agree with TRBD2. This CDR3 has 13 amino acids. CDR1 and CDR2 (germline): LGHDT, YNNKEL (reference sequence). After removal of 1 base from V and 15 bases from J, the junction contained 8 bases not matched to a gene. The CDR3 is CASSQVAALAVFF. CDR3 sequence (DNA): TGTGCCAGCAGCCAAGTGGCCGCACTAGCGGTGTTCTTC.

The table lists this clonotype with a few counts. The rearrangement links TRBV19 to TRBJ2-6; TRBD1 aligns across 9 bases. The CDR3 runs to 19 residues. V lost 5 bases and J lost 3; bases outside the gene matches: 14. Germline CDR1 is LNHDA and CDR2 is SQIVND (reference sequence). The CDR3 loop reads CASSDRGGHLSGGANVLTF. DNA for the CDR3: TGTGCCAGTAGTGACAGGGGGGGCCACCTCTCGGGTGGGGCCAACGTCCTGACTTTC.

This clonotype was seen ten or more times. The chain combines TRBV12-3 or TRBV12-4 with TRBJ2-5; no reliable D call. The CDR3 covers 14 residues. Trimming shortened V by 1 base and J by 3 bases, and 9 bases separated the two germline ends. CDR3 protein: CASSLGGSKETQYF. Written as DNA, the CDR3 is TGTGCCAGCAGTTTAGGCGGCAGTAAAGAGACCCAGTACTTC.

Ten or more counts support this clonotype. The V gene is TRBV6-1, the J gene TRBJ2-5, with TRBD2 identical over 11 bases. The CDR3 covers 15 residues. V trimming: 1 base; J trimming: 5 bases; junction bases outside the gene matches: 3. CDR1 and CDR2 (germline): MNHNS, SASEGT. This chain's CDR3 is CASSEGLAGGETQYF. In DNA form, the CDR3 reads TGTGCCAGCAGTGAAGGGCTAGCGGGAGGTGAGACCCAGTACTTC.

The sample holds one count of this clonotype. The chain uses TRBV7-3 and TRBJ2-3, with 9 positions matching TRBD1. V trimming: 5 bases; J trimming: 2 bases; junction bases outside the gene matches: 5. Germline lookup yields CDR1 SGHTA and CDR2 FQGTGA. The CDR3 has 15 amino acids. CDR3: CASSPTGGFTDTQYF. CDR3 in DNA: TGTGCCAGCAGCCCCACAGGGGGCTTCACAGATACGCAGTATTTT.

Points on this clonotype: The junction shows a germline mismatch at one end, possibly a read error. V gene TRBV3-1 combines with J gene TRBJ2-1; D unresolved. CDR1 and CDR2 from the germline V gene are LGHDT and YNNKEL (reference sequence). CDR3 length equals 15 residues. For the CDR3, the DNA is TGTGCCAGCAGCCAAGATGGGATACTACACAATGAGCAGCTCTTC. This gives the protein CASSQDGILHNEQLF.

This clonotype was recorded many times. This chain links TRBV6-1 with TRBJ1-2, with 11 bases lining up with TRBD1. Looked up from germline, CDR1 is MNHNS and CDR2 is SASEGT. There are 13 residues in the CDR3. J lost 4 bases, V lost 8 bases, and 3 bases had no gene match. CDR3 region: CASGTGGAYGYTF. The CDR3 DNA sequence: TGTGCCAGCGGGACAGGGGGTGCCTATGGCTACACCTTC.

This clonotype was observed many times. The chain uses TRBV12-3 or TRBV12-4 and TRBJ2-3; D might be TRBD1 or TRBD2, each matching 6 bases. Between the trimmed V and J ends, which lost 3 bases and 4 bases, there was a span of 14 bases. The CDR3 runs to 15 residues. The CDR3 nucleotides are TGTGCCAGCAGTTTCGCAAGGGGGGTTGCAGATACGCAGTATTTT. Its protein product is CASSFARGVADTQYF.